The present entry profiles one T cell receptor beta chain with its context. This record comes from a study of blood T cell repertoires in COVID-19. Germline assignment: CDR1 LNHDA and CDR2 SQIVND (reference sequence). Trimming removed 4 bases from V and 3 bases from J; junction bases left unmatched: 4. The CDR3 runs 14 residues. Per the authors' pipeline: Estimation of nucleated cell counts relied on the amplification of reference gene primers. Clones were read by immunoSEQ multiplex PCR, and TCRdb kept only the in-frame ones, dropping some. The V and J calls and the clone size are those of that table, but D and trimming were determined from the DNA. Of a few hundred thousand clones in the sample, around 85% were seen once.

The clonotype comes from a woman aged 18-35 years with acute or convalescent COVID-19. The specimen sequenced was peripheral blood. The chain uses TRBV19 and TRBJ2-7; 9 bases line up with TRBD1. The CDR3 DNA follows: TGTGCCAGTAGTAGGGACAGGGCTGGCTACGAGCAGTACTTC. It yields the protein CASSRDRAGYEQYF. Full variable domain (missing parts from reference TRBV19 and TRBJ2-7): DGGITQSPKYLFRKEGQNVTLSCEQNLNHDAMYWYRQDPGQGLRLIYYSQIVNDFQKGDIAEGYSVSREKKESFPLTVTSAQKNPTAFYLCASSRDRAGYEQYFGPGTRLTVT.